The 24 T cell receptor beta chains in this list originate from one sample, sequenced in a study of identical twins. TCRdb analysed the 5' RACE reads with MiXCR anew, one entry per CDR3 protein. The data contain a few hundred thousand distinct CDR3 sequences, around 15% of them singletons. These records were also assigned to another study, of yellow fever vaccine responses in identical twins.

Source material: CD4+ T cells sorted from blood. The receptors were sampled from a woman aged 18-29 years in good health.

The rearrangement uses TRBV11-1 and TRBJ2-3; 7 positions agree with TRBD1. With 4 bases clipped from V and 3 bases from J, the junction kept 13 bases outside the gene matches. The CDR3 is 17 residues long. Germline values: CDR1 SGHAT, CDR2 FQDESV (reference sequence). The CDR3 here is CASSWTGQGISTDTQYF. The CDR3 coding sequence is TGTGCCAGCAGCTGGACAGGACAAGGAATCAGTACAGATACGCAGTATTTT.

This chain links TRBV19 with TRBJ2-1; TRBD2 matches 9 bases. The CDR3 has 18 residues. CDR1 and CDR2 from the germline V gene are LNHDA and SQIVND (reference sequence). V was pared by 6 bases and J by 8 bases, with 20 bases of the junction left unmatched. The CDR3 DNA reads TGTGCCAGTAGAGGAGGGGCCCTAGCGGGACTAAGTGGTGATGAGCAGTTCTTC. Residues: CASRGGALAGLSGDEQFF.

The V and J genes are TRBV10-3 and TRBJ2-1; D not resolved. The CDR3 has 15 residues. CDR1 is ENHRY and CDR2 is SYGVKD in the germline V gene. Trimming took off 3 bases at V and 0 bases at J, with 9 bases between the two ends. Written as DNA, the CDR3 is TGTGCCATCAGTGACGGCCCGGCCTCCTACAATGAGCAGTTCTTC. Translating it yields CAISDGPASYNEQFF.

This clonotype was picked up a small number of times. The rearrangement uses TRBV11-2 and TRBJ2-5; weak D call: TRBD2 (5 bases). Germline CDR1 reads SGHAT; CDR2 reads FQNNGV. The CDR3 covers 15 residues. The V end was cut by 8 bases, the J end by 7 bases, with 23 bases between. CDR3 amino acids: CASGKNPGAVGTQYF. In nucleotides, the CDR3 is TGTGCCAGCGGGAAAAATCCAGGAGCGGTAGGGACCCAGTACTTC.

This clonotype came up many times. The chain carries TRBV6-1 and TRBJ2-3, with TRBD2 matching 12 bases. The germline gives CDR1 MNHNS, CDR2 SASEGT. This CDR3 has 15 residues. V trimming: 6 bases; J trimming: 1 base; junction bases outside the gene matches: 2. CDR3 residues: CASRLAGGGTDTQYF. For the CDR3, the DNA is TGTGCCAGCAGACTAGCGGGAGGAGGCACAGATACGCAGTATTTT.

This clonotype was found many times. The CDR3 loop reads CASSSTGVYEQYV. CDR3 DNA sequence: TGTGCCAGCAGTTCGACAGGGGTTTACGAGCAGTACGTC. This chain uses TRBV12-3 or TRBV12-4 with TRBJ2-7; TRBD1 aligns across 8 bases. The junction had 3 bases not matched to a gene; V was cut back by 4 bases and J by 4 bases. The CDR3 spans 13 residues.

The rearrangement links TRBV18 to TRBJ2-3; D not resolved. The CDR3 consists of 15 residues. V was shortened by 6 bases and J by 6 bases, with 19 bases between the two germline ends. CDR1 and CDR2 from the germline V gene are KGHSH and LQKENI. CDR3: CASSPGSLWADTQYF. CDR3 coding DNA: TGTGCCAGCTCCCCCGGCTCCCTCTGGGCGGATACGCAGTATTTT.

The chain has TRBV25-1 and TRBJ2-2; 11 nucleotides align to TRBD2. Germline CDR1 is MGHDK and CDR2 is SYGVNS. The CDR3 spans 16 residues. The trim removed 1 base at V and 4 bases at J, leaving 2 bases unmatched. CDR3 sequence: CASSEFGTSGTGELFF. CDR3 DNA: TGTGCCAGCAGTGAATTCGGGACTAGCGGCACCGGGGAGCTGTTTTTT.

This clonotype was recorded a few times. V gene TRBV12-3 or TRBV12-4 combines with J gene TRBJ2-2, with a tentative D call TRBD2 (5 bases). V was cut by 3 bases and J by 4 bases, with 12 bases left in between. The CDR3 contains 15 residues. CDR3 protein: CASSFSGGGTGELFF. In nucleotides, the CDR3 is TGTGCCAGCAGTTTCTCGGGTGGAGGCACCGGGGAGCTGTTTTTT.

This clonotype was seen more than once but under ten times. The rearrangement joins TRBV28 to TRBJ2-2; the D is unclear. CDR1 is MDHEN and CDR2 is SYDVKM in the germline V gene. Trimming left V 1 base short and J 1 base short, with 7 bases between. The CDR3 consists of 15 residues. The DNA for the CDR3 is TGTGCCAGCAGTTTATCTAATGGGAACACCGGGGAGCTGTTTTTT. Translated: CASSLSNGNTGELFF.

This clonotype has only a few counts. The genes are TRBV5-1 and TRBJ2-3, with 8 bases that match TRBD2. Germline lookup yields CDR1 SGHRS and CDR2 YFSETQ. The CDR3 covers 14 residues. Trimming removed 2 bases from V and 4 bases from J; junction bases left unmatched: 3. The CDR3 DNA reads as TGCGCCAGCAGCTTAGAGCGGGAGTCAGATACGCAGTATTTT. It codes for CASSLERESDTQYF.

The V and J genes are TRBV10-3 and TRBJ2-7; TRBD2 aligns across 12 bases. Trimming cost V 8 bases and J 0 bases; bases outside gene matches: 2. This CDR3 comprises 14 residues. Germline V gene lookup returns CDR1 ENHRY and CDR2 SYGVKD. The CDR3 is CAIATSGSSYEQYF. CDR3 sequence (DNA): TGTGCCATCGCGACTAGCGGGAGCTCCTACGAGCAGTACTTC.

The sample holds a few counts of this clonotype. V is TRBV29-1 and J is TRBJ1-1; 7 bases map to TRBD1. The CDR3 totals 11 residues. The germline CDR1 and CDR2 sequences are SQVTM and ANQGSEA. J was trimmed by 8 bases and V by 4 bases; bases with no gene match: 4. In DNA, the CDR3 is TGCAGCGTTGTATTACAGGGGGAAGCTTTCTTT. It yields the protein CSVVLQGEAFF. The entire variable domain, with the rest obtained from reference TRBV29-1 and TRBJ1-1, is as follows: SAVISQKPSRDICQRGTSLTIQCQVDSQVTMMFWYRQQPGQSLTLIATANQGSEATYESGFVIDKFPISRPNLTFSTLTVSNMSPEDSSIYLCSVVLQGEAFFGQGTRLTVV.

V gene TRBV12-3 or TRBV12-4 combines with J gene TRBJ1-1, with D maybe TRBD1 (6 bases). The CDR3 runs to 14 residues. The CDR3 coding sequence is TGTGCTTGTGGCCAGGGGCCCTTGAACACTGAAGCTTTCTTT. Encoded protein: CACGQGPLNTEAFF.

This clonotype was picked up a small number of times. The genes are TRBV19 and TRBJ2-7, with a possible D match to TRBD1 (6 bases). The CDR3 totals 12 residues. The V gene lost 8 bases and the J gene lost 1 base, with 9 bases spanning the gap. Germline loops: CDR1 LNHDA, CDR2 SQIVND (reference sequence). This CDR3 is CASGDRSYEQYF. The CDR3 bases are TGTGCCAGTGGAGACAGGTCCTACGAGCAGTACTTC. Combining the CDR3 with reference TRBV19 and TRBJ2-7 gives the whole variable domain DGGITQSPKYLFRKEGQNVTLSCEQNLNHDAMYWYRQDPGQGLRLIYYSQIVNDFQKGDIAEGYSVSREKKESFPLTVTSAQKNPTAFYLCASGDRSYEQYFGPGTRLTVT.

This clonotype was seen a handful of times. This sequence joins TRBV7-9 and TRBJ1-1; TRBD1 might be the D (6 bases). V was trimmed by 6 bases and J by 7 bases, leaving 15 bases between them. Germline CDR1 reads SEHNR; CDR2 reads FQNEAQ (reference sequence). This CDR3 comprises 13 residues. The CDR3 DNA follows: TGTGCCAGCAGGGAGATCGGACAGAGTGAAGCTTTCTTT. Translation: CASREIGQSEAFF.

This clonotype has just a few counts. The chain couples TRBV20-1 to TRBJ2-3, with 11 bases fitting TRBD2. Germline V gives CDR1 DFQATT, CDR2 SNEGSKA (reference sequence). V dropped 1 base and J dropped 2; count of bases not matched to a gene: 14. There are 19 residues in the CDR3. In DNA, the CDR3 is TGCAGTGCTAGAGTAGCGGGAGGGCCAGTCCCCCTTCCCACAGATACGCAGTATTTT. Protein: CSARVAGGPVPLPTDTQYF.

This chain joins TRBV2 and TRBJ2-7; D might be TRBD1 (6 bases). Germline CDR1 and CDR2: SNHLY and FYNNEI. CDR3 length: 12 residues. Trimming left V 3 bases short and J 6 bases short, with 9 bases between. CDR3 coding DNA: TGTGCCAGCAGTGAGGACAGAGGCGAGCAGTACGTC. This codes for CASSEDRGEQYV.

In this sample, this clonotype turned up many times. The V and J genes are TRBV7-9 and TRBJ2-5; 9 bases align to TRBD2. Germline CDR1 SEHNR, CDR2 FQNEAQ (reference sequence). Trimming took 5 bases from V and 5 from J; bases not matched to a gene: 3. This CDR3 spans 13 amino acids. This CDR3 is CASSDSGGETQYF. CDR3 DNA: TGTGCCAGCAGCGATAGCGGGGGTGAGACCCAGTACTTC.

The rearrangement joins TRBV20-1 to TRBJ2-3, with 12 bases identical to TRBD1. V lost 6 bases, J lost 1 base, and 8 bases stayed unmatched. This CDR3 is 16 amino acids long. Germline CDR1 is DFQATT and CDR2 is SNEGSKA (reference sequence). This CDR3 reads CSARDRGRWGTDTQYF. The CDR3, as DNA: TGCAGTGCAAGGGACAGGGGGCGATGGGGCACAGATACGCAGTATTTT.

This clonotype appeared a few times. The chain carries TRBV5-5 and TRBJ2-4; 10 nucleotides agree with TRBD1. V lost 3 bases and J lost 8; bases outside the gene matches: 2. The CDR3 is 13 amino acids. Per the germline V gene, CDR1 is SGHKS and CDR2 is YYEKEE (reference sequence). The CDR3 DNA sequence: TGTGCCAGCAGCTGGACAGGGGGGGACATTCAGTACTTC. Its protein is CASSWTGGDIQYF.

The chain is built from TRBV6-6 and TRBJ1-2; D unresolved. V dropped 4 bases and J dropped 8 bases, with 8 bases sitting between them. The CDR3 sequence is 11 residues long. CDR1 is MNHNY and CDR2 is SVGAGI in the germline V gene (reference sequence). The CDR3 DNA reads as TGTGCCAGCAGTTTTGGTCGGGGCTACACCTTC. Protein sequence: CASSFGRGYTF.

The V and J genes are TRBV5-1 and TRBJ1-5, with 7 bases matching TRBD1. The CDR3 sequence is 16 residues long. V lost 4 bases, J lost 0 bases, and 7 bases stayed unmatched. CDR1 is SGHRS and CDR2 is YFSETQ in the germline V gene. In DNA form, the CDR3 reads TGCGCCAGCAGCGTGGGGGGGACAGCTAGCAATCAGCCCCAGCATTTT. It translates to CASSVGGTASNQPQHF. Filled out from reference TRBV5-1 and TRBJ1-5, the complete variable domain reads KAGVTQTPRYLIKTRGQQVTLSCSPISGHRSVSWYQQTPGQGLQFLFEYFSETQRNKGNFPGRFSGRQFSNSRSEMNVSTLELGDSALYLCASSVGGTASNQPQHFGDGTRLSIL.

This sequence joins TRBV24-1 and TRBJ2-1; TRBD2 matches 8 bases. The CDR3 contains 16 residues. J gave up 2 bases and V 3 bases, and 5 bases lay outside the gene matches. Germline V gene sequence: CDR1 KGHDR, CDR2 SFDVKD. CDR3 DNA: TGTGCCACCAGTGATCCCAGCGGGAGAACCTACAATGAGCAGTTCTTC. Translation: CATSDPSGRTYNEQFF.